This passage covers 23 T cell receptor beta chains from one sample sequenced in a study of naive and memory T cell subsets. Both TRBC1 and TRBC2 were covered by a beta constant-region primer of two equimolar oligonucleotides. TCRdb re-called the UMI-ligation and nested PCR reads with MiXCR, one entry per CDR3 protein. This table holds under 100,000 distinct CDR3 sequences, roughly 7% found once. Sequencing was carried out using central memory CD4+ T cells from blood. These receptors all come from a human donor in good health.

This clonotype was recorded at least ten times. The chain uses TRBV21-1 and TRBJ1-2; TRBD1, the table's D call, lacks a check against the DNA. TRBV21-1 is a known pseudogene. This CDR3 spans 14 amino acids. Written as DNA, the CDR3 is TGTGCCAGCATCGTCCGACAGTTCAACTATGGCTACACCTTC. It translates to CASIVRQFNYGYTF.

This clonotype was recorded at least ten times. The genes are TRBV29-1 and TRBJ1-1, with D possibly matching TRBD1 (6 bases). Germline CDR1 SQVTM, CDR2 ANQGSEA. Trimming removed 4 bases from V and 1 base from J, with 13 bases in between. The CDR3 is made up of 14 amino acids. CDR3 bases: TGCAGCGTTGGAACAGACAGGTCGAACACTGAAGCTTTCTTT. This encodes CSVGTDRSNTEAFF.

The sample holds many counts of this clonotype. The chain couples TRBV20-1 to TRBJ1-5; D may be TRBD1 (5 bases). Germline-derived CDR1 and CDR2 are DFQATT and SNEGSKA (reference sequence). V lost 0 bases, J lost 1 base, and 13 bases lay in between. The CDR3 loop spans 16 amino acids. The CDR3 loop is CSARDRGNRSNQPQHF. The CDR3 DNA is TGCAGTGCTAGAGATCGGGGGAATCGGAGCAATCAGCCCCAGCATTTT.

The chain links TRBV6-2 or TRBV6-3 to TRBJ1-2; D is undetermined. CDR3 length: 13 residues. With 6 bases removed from V and 8 bases from J, the gap between germline ends came to 16 bases. Germline CDR1 is MNHEY and CDR2 is SVGEGT. The CDR3, as DNA: TGTGCCAGCAGGCCCGCCGCCCACGGCGGCTACACCTTC. Residues: CASRPAAHGGYTF.

This clonotype was seen at least ten times. This chain joins TRBV28 and TRBJ1-1; D call uncertain. CDR1 is MDHEN, CDR2 SYDVKM, per germline. This CDR3 comprises 13 residues. Trimming removed 6 bases at V and 0 bases at J, with 8 bases between. This CDR3 reads CASRAEMNTEAFF. The CDR3 bases are TGTGCCAGCAGGGCAGAGATGAACACTGAAGCTTTCTTT.

This clonotype is medium-sized within its sample. The V call is TRBV20-1, the J call TRBJ1-3, with D uncertain. Trimming cost V 3 bases and J 4 bases, with 7 bases left between them. This CDR3 comprises 12 residues. The germline CDR1 and CDR2 sequences are DFQATT and SNEGSKA (reference sequence). CDR3 sequence (DNA): TGCAGTGCTAGGTCAGGCGGAAACACCATATATTTT. This translates into CSARSGGNTIYF.

The table lists this clonotype with many counts. This chain joins TRBV7-6 and TRBJ2-1; 9 bases line up with TRBD1. CDR3 length: 15 residues. In germline, CDR1 is SGHVS, CDR2 FNYEAQ. V was clipped by 4 bases and J by 5 bases; unmatched bases: 6. In DNA, the CDR3 is TGTGCCAGCAGCTCCACCGGGACAGGGAACAATGAGCAGTTCTTC. It is translated as CASSSTGTGNNEQFF.

This clonotype appeared many times. The chain uses TRBV7-2 and TRBJ1-1, with TRBD1 identical over 7 bases. Trimming at V came to 3 bases and at J to 0 bases, leaving 7 bases not matched to a gene. This CDR3 spans 16 amino acids. Germline V gene sequence: CDR1 SGHTA, CDR2 FQGNSA. The CDR3 coding sequence is TGTGCCAGCAGCTTCCTTCCGGGACAGTTGAACACTGAAGCTTTCTTT. It specifies CASSFLPGQLNTEAFF.

In this sample, this clonotype turned up many times. This rearrangement joins TRBV7-2 to TRBJ1-6, with D possibly matching TRBD1 (5 bases). Trimming shortened V by 2 bases and J by 0 bases, and 11 bases separated the two germline ends. The CDR3 has 17 amino acids. Germline CDR1 and CDR2: SGHTA and FQGNSA. Here the CDR3 reads CASSLLRGSSYNSPLHF. The CDR3 DNA sequence: TGTGCCAGCAGCTTATTGCGGGGGAGCTCCTATAATTCACCCCTCCACTTT.

This clonotype was observed a few times. The genes are TRBV7-2 and TRBJ1-5, with D hard to call. The germline V and J ends were trimmed by 1 base and 12 bases, with 13 bases remaining between them. Germline V gene sequence: CDR1 SGHTA, CDR2 FQGNSA. This CDR3 has 13 amino acids. This CDR3 is CASSLGGRELQHF. The DNA of the CDR3 is TGTGCCAGCAGCTTAGGAGGGAGGGAGCTCCAGCATTTT.

This clonotype has more than one count but fewer than ten. The chain's CDR3 is CATSRGKGTEAFF. The CDR3 region has the DNA TGTGCCACCAGCCGGGGAAAGGGCACTGAAGCTTTCTTT. This chain joins TRBV15 and TRBJ1-1; D remains unclear. The CDR3 is 13 amino acids. V was clipped by 5 bases and J by 4 bases, with 11 bases between them. Germline CDR1 reads LNHNV; CDR2 reads YYDKDF (reference sequence).

This clonotype was recorded many times. This rearrangement joins TRBV7-6 to TRBJ1-1; D call uncertain. V lost 4 bases to trimming and J lost 8 bases, with 17 bases between them. The germline CDR1 and CDR2 sequences are SGHVS and FNYEAQ. There are 14 residues in the CDR3. CDR3 residues: CASSSLSSVKEAFF. CDR3 DNA: TGTGCCAGCAGCTCTTTATCGTCGGTAAAAGAAGCTTTCTTT.

This clonotype was seen repeatedly, ten times or more. The chain links TRBV2 to TRBJ1-2; D remains unclear. The V and J ends lost 1 base and 4 bases respectively, with 7 bases between them. The length of the CDR3 is 13 residues. The germline CDR1 and CDR2 sequences are SNHLY and FYNNEI. As DNA, the CDR3 is TGTGCCAGCAGTGAAGGGCCGATCTATGGCTACACCTTC. This sequence encodes CASSEGPIYGYTF.

In its sample, this clonotype was seen a few times. The chain is built from TRBV2 and TRBJ1-4; a possible D gene is TRBD1 (6 bases). The CDR3 is 14 amino acids. The germline V and J ends were trimmed by 6 bases and 8 bases, with 16 bases remaining between them. Germline CDR1 and CDR2: SNHLY and FYNNEI. CDR3 amino acids: CASSPSRGGEKLFF. The CDR3 DNA reads TGTGCCAGCAGCCCGAGCCGCGGGGGCGAAAAACTGTTTTTT.

This clonotype was observed at least ten times. The CDR3 coding sequence is TGTGCCAGCAGTGTGGTGGTGTCGAGCAATCAGCCCCAGCATTTT. Its translation is CASSVVVSSNQPQHF. The V gene is TRBV2, the J gene TRBJ1-5, with D unresolved. This CDR3 contains 15 residues. Germline CDR1 reads SNHLY; CDR2 reads FYNNEI. The V and J ends lost 4 bases and 1 base respectively, with 11 bases between them.

This clonotype was picked up many times. The chain uses TRBV6-5 and TRBJ1-6; D call uncertain. Between the trimmed V and J ends, which lost 2 bases and 2 bases, there was a span of 13 bases. In germline, CDR1 is MNHEY, CDR2 SVGAGI. The CDR3 is made up of 17 amino acids. CDR3 nucleotide sequence: TGTGCCAGCAGTTACCGAAAGGAACGCGCCTATAATTCACCCCTCCACTTT. Translation: CASSYRKERAYNSPLHF.

This clonotype was recorded many times. V is TRBV20-1 and J is TRBJ2-2; TRBD1 matches 7 bases. Germline CDR1 DFQATT, CDR2 SNEGSKA (reference sequence). CDR3 length equals 15 residues. The V and J ends lost 7 bases and 1 base, in that order; junction bases with no gene match: 9. Here the CDR3 DNA reads TGCAGTGGCCAGACAGGGAGAGGGAACACCGGGGAGCTGTTTTTT. Protein: CSGQTGRGNTGELFF.

This clonotype showed up just a few times. J is TRBJ2-3 and V is TRBV2; 9 nucleotides match TRBD2. CDR3 length: 14 residues. From germline, CDR1 is SNHLY and CDR2 FYNNEI. The V gene end was trimmed by 10 bases and the J gene end by 2 bases; junction bases not matched to a gene: 7. CDR3 DNA: TGTGCCACGCGGACTAGCGAAACCACAGATACGCAGTATTTT. Its translation is CATRTSETTDTQYF.

This clonotype was observed a handful of times. V gene TRBV15 combines with J gene TRBJ2-7; 11 nucleotides line up with TRBD2. J lost 4 bases, V lost 4 bases, and 3 bases had no gene match. Germline V gives CDR1 LNHNV, CDR2 YYDKDF (reference sequence). The CDR3 loop spans 14 amino acids. The CDR3 spells CATSTGTSGYEQYF. Written as DNA, the CDR3 is TGTGCCACCAGCACCGGGACTAGCGGTTACGAGCAGTACTTC.

This clonotype was seen more than once but under ten times. The chain combines TRBV7-2 with TRBJ2-7, with D possibly TRBD2 on 6 matching bases. This CDR3 has 14 amino acids. The V gene's germline CDR1 is SGHTA and CDR2 FQGNSA. V was shortened by 5 bases and J by 0 bases, with 11 bases between the two germline ends. DNA for the CDR3: TGTGCCAGCAGCCCACAGGACTACTCCTACGAGCAGTACTTC. It is translated as CASSPQDYSYEQYF.

This clonotype has a handful of counts. This chain links TRBV20-1 with TRBJ2-1; 14 bases are a match to TRBD2. Germline V gene lookup returns CDR1 DFQATT and CDR2 SNEGSKA (reference sequence). Trimming cost V 0 bases and J 2 bases; bases outside gene matches: 9. This CDR3 comprises 19 residues. DNA for the CDR3: TGCAGTGCTAGAGATCCAGGGACTAGCGGGAGATTGGCCTACAATGAGCAGTTCTTC. The encoded protein is CSARDPGTSGRLAYNEQFF.

At least ten counts were recorded for this clonotype. This sequence joins TRBV9 and TRBJ2-3; 9 positions match TRBD2. The V gene's germline CDR1 is SGDLS and CDR2 YYNGEE. The CDR3 runs 18 residues. The V segment lost 1 base and the J segment 2 bases; nucleotides outside the gene matches: 11. The CDR3 DNA reads TGTGCCAGCAGCGTACCCCCACGGCTAGCGGGGCCCACAGATACGCAGTATTTT. This codes for CASSVPPRLAGPTDTQYF.

This clonotype has more than one count but fewer than ten. The rearrangement uses TRBV19 and TRBJ2-2; the D is unclear. The CDR3 has 15 residues. The ends were cut back, 3 bases at V and 4 bases at J, with 12 bases in the middle. Germline V gene sequence: CDR1 LNHDA, CDR2 SQIVND (reference sequence). CDR3 in amino acids: CASSIGGLATGELFF. The DNA for the CDR3 is TGTGCCAGTAGTATCGGTGGGCTCGCCACCGGGGAGCTGTTTTTT.